This record concerns one T cell receptor beta chain sequence. Sequenced by immunoSEQ multiplex PCR; TCRdb stores in-frame clones only, minus some. The data hold about 40,000 clones, with roughly 90% observed a single time. This sample stems from a study of T cell changes during pregnancy in multiple sclerosis. The CDR3 length is 12 residues. V gave up 7 bases and J gave up 5 bases; unmatched junction bases: 5. Germline lookup yields CDR1 SQVTM and CDR2 ANQGSEA. The TCR originated in a female donor with multiple sclerosis, enrolled in a pregnancy study. V gene TRBV29-1 combines with J gene TRBJ2-1, with TRBD1 matching over 7 bases. This sample comprised CD8+ T cells from peripheral blood mononuclear cells, obtained in the first trimester of pregnancy. The CDR3 region is CSAFGTDNEQFF. The CDR3 bases are TGCAGCGCCTTTGGGACAGACAATGAGCAGTTCTTC.